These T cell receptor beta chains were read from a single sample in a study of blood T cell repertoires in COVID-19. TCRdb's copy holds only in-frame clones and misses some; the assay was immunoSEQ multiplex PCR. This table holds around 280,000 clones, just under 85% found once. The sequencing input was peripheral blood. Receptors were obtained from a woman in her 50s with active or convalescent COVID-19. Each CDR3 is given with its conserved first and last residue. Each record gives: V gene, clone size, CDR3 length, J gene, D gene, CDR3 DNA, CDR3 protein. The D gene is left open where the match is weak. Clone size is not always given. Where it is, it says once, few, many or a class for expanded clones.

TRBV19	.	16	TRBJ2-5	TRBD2	TGTGCCAGTAGTCCTCCTAGCGGGAGGGCCGGGGAGACCCAGTACTTC	CASSPPSGRAGETQYF
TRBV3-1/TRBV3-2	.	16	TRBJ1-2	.	TGTGCCAGCAGCCAAGTTGGTAGGACAAGATCTTCCGGCTACACCTTC	CASSQVGRTRSSGYTF
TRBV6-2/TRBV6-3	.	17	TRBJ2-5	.	TGTGCCAGCAGTTACGGTACCCTCAGGGTTGTAGGAGAGACCCAGTACTTC	CASSYGTLRVVGETQYF
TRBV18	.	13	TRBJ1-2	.	TGTGCCAGCTCTCCTGACAGGAACTATGGCTACACCTTC	CASSPDRNYGYTF
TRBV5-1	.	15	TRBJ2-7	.	TGCGCCAGCAGCTTGGTACTAGGCCGAATCTACGAGCAGTACTTC	CASSLVLGRIYEQYF
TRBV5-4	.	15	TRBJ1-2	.	TGTGCCAGCAGCTTGACCATGGAAGCGGACTATGGCTACACCTTC	CASSLTMEADYGYTF
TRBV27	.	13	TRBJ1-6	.	TGTGCCAGCAGTTGGGGGGACAATTCACCCCTCCACTTT	CASSWGDNSPLHF
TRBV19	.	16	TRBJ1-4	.	TGTGCCAGTAGTACCCAGTCGCGACAGCCAAATGAAAAACTGTTTTTT	CASSTQSRQPNEKLFF
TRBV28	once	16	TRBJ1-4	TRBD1	TGTGCCAGCAGTTTTGAACAGGGGTGGGCTAATGAAAAACTGTTTTTT	CASSFEQGWANEKLFF
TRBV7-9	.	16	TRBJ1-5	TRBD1	TGTGCCAGCAGCTTACAGGGGGCAGTGGGCAATCAGCCCCAGCATTTT	CASSLQGAVGNQPQHF
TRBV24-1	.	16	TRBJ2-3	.	TGTGCCACCAGTGATCGGCGGTCCCCAAGCACAGATACGCAGTATTTT	CATSDRRSPSTDTQYF
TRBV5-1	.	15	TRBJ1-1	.	TGCGCCAGCAGCGCACCCGGGACACTTTTCACTGAAGCTTTCTTT	CASSAPGTLFTEAFF